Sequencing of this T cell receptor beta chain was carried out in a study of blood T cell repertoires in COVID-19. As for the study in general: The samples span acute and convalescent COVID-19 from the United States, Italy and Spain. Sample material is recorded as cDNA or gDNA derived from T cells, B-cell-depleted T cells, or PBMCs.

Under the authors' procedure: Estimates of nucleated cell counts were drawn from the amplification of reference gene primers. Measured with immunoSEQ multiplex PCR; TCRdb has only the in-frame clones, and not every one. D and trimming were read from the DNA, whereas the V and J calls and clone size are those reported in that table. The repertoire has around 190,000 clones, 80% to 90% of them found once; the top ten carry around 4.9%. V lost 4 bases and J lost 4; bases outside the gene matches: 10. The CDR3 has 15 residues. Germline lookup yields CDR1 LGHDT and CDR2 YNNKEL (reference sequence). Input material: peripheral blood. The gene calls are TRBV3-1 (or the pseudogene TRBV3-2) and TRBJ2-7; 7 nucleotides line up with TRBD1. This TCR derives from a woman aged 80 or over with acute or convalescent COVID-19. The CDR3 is CASSRNDRALYEQYF. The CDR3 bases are TGTGCCAGCAGCCGGAATGACAGGGCGCTTTACGAGCAGTACTTC.